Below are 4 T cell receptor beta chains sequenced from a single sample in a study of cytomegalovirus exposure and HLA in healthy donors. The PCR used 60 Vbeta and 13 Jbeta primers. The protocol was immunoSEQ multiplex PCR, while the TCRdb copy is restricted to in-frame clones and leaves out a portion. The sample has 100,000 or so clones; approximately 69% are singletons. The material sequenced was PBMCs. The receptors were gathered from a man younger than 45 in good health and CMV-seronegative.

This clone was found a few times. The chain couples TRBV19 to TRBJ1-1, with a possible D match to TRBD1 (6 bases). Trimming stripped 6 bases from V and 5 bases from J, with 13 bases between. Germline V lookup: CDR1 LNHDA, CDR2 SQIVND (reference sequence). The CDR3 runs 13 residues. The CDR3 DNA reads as TGTGCCAGTAGCATACAAAGGGGGACTGAAGCTTTCTTT. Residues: CASSIQRGTEAFF.

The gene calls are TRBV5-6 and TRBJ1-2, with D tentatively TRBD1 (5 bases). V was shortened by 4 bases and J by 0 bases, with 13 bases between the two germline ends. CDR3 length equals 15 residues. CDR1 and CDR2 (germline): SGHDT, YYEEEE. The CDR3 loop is CASSRGTAPNYGYTF. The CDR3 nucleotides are TGTGCCAGCAGCCGGGGGACGGCGCCTAACTATGGCTACACCTTC.

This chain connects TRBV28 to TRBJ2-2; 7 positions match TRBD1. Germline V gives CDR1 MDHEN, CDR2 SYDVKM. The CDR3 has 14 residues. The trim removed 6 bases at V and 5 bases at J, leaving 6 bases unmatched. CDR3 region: CASRYRDSTGELFF. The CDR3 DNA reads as TGTGCCAGCAGGTATCGGGACAGTACCGGGGAGCTGTTTTTT.

The CDR3 region has the DNA TGTGCCAGCAGACTCGGACTACACCCCACAGATACGCAGTATTTT. It codes for CASRLGLHPTDTQYF. This chain connects TRBV6-6 to TRBJ2-3; tentative D call: TRBD2 (6 bases). Germline V gene lookup returns CDR1 MNHNY and CDR2 SVGAGI (reference sequence). The ends were cut back, 6 bases at V and 2 bases at J, with 15 bases in the middle. This CDR3 has 15 residues.